Listed below are T cell receptor beta chains from one sample, sequenced in a study of blood T cell repertoires in COVID-19. Repertoires were generated with immunoSEQ multiplex PCR, while TCRdb's copy carries only in-frame clones and drops some. The sample holds nearly 55,000 clones, around 72% seen once. The sequenced sample was peripheral blood. The receptors here all came from a human donor with active or convalescent COVID-19. The donor label of this sample is uncertain. CDR3s include the opening cysteine and the closing phenylalanine or tryptophan. A D gene is named only where the DNA matches it firmly. Where a row states a size, it is once, few, many or the class of an expanded clone; other rows omit it.

TRBD1	TRBV29-1	TRBJ2-6	.	TGCAGCGTTGAAGGACAGGGGAAGTATTCTGGGGCCAACGTCCTGACTTTC	CSVEGQGKYSGANVLTF
.	TRBV4-2	TRBJ2-3	once	TGTGCCAGCAGCCAAGCGTCCCGGGGGTTCACGGATACGCAGTATTTT	CASSQASRGFTDTQYF
.	TRBV10-3	TRBJ1-3	.	TGTGCCACCACCACGGGGGAAACTGGAAACACCATATATTTT	CATTTGETGNTIYF
.	TRBV11-3	TRBJ2-5	once	TGTGCCAGCAGCTCCCCCTCAGAGACCCAGTACTTC	CASSSPSETQYF
TRBD2	TRBV30	TRBJ2-5	.	TGTGCCTGGAGTGTACTAGCGGGGACCCAGTACTTC	CAWSVLAGTQYF
TRBD1	TRBV5-3	TRBJ1-6	.	TGTGCCAGAAGCTTGGGGTTTCCAATCCCCGGGACAGGAAGGGGTTCACCCCTCCACTTT	CARSLGFPIPGTGRGSPLHF
.	TRBV23-1	TRBJ2-1	.	TGCGCCAGCAGTCAATCCGATGGCGGAAGCTCCTACAATGAGCAGTTCTTC	CASSQSDGGSSYNEQFF
.	TRBV6-5	TRBJ1-4	.	TGTGCCAGCAGGGGGCAGGGGATTAATGAAAAACTGTTTTTT	CASRGQGINEKLFF
TRBD2	TRBV7-9	TRBJ2-7	once	TGTGCCAGCAGCTTAGCCGGGACTAGCTCTTACGAGCAGTACTTC	CASSLAGTSSYEQYF
TRBD2	TRBV4-1	TRBJ2-2	.	TGCGCCCCCCGCCTGCCCGGGGGGGGGACCGGGGAGCTGTTTTTT	CAPRLPGGGTGELFF
TRBD2	TRBV11-2	TRBJ2-4	few	TGTGCCAGCAGCTTAGAAGAAAGACTAGCGGGAAATCGGGGCATTCAGTACTTC	CASSLEERLAGNRGIQYF
.	TRBV9	TRBJ2-1	.	TGTGCCAGCAGCGTTGGACAGTTAAAGGATGAGCAGTTCTTC	CASSVGQLKDEQFF
TRBD2	TRBV6-5	TRBJ2-7	few	TGTGCCAGCAGTCTCGCTAGCGGGATCTACGAGCAGTACTTC	CASSLASGIYEQYF
.	TRBV28	TRBJ2-6	once	TGTGCCAGCAGTTTAAGTTCAGGGGCTGGGGCCAACGTCCTGACTTTC	CASSLSSGAGANVLTF
TRBD1	TRBV19	TRBJ1-1	.	TGTGCCAGTAGTATAGGAATGCGGACAGGGACGACGAACACTGAAGCTTTCTTT	CASSIGMRTGTTNTEAFF
.	TRBV3-1/TRBV3-2	TRBJ2-5	.	TGTGCCAGCAGCCAAGGGACTGGCTTACTCTTGACCCAGTACTTC	CASSQGTGLLLTQYF
.	TRBV5-4	TRBJ2-3	few	TGTGCCAGCAGCTCCCCGACTGGGAGCACAGATACGCAGTATTTT	CASSSPTGSTDTQYF
.	TRBV5-1	TRBJ2-7	.	TGCGCCAGCACCCTAGCGGGACAGGGGCCCTACGAGCAGTACTTC	CASTLAGQGPYEQYF